The clone carrying this T cell receptor (beta chain) showed up just once. Its specificity is not known. This table comes from immunoSEQ multiplex PCR, and its TCRdb copy is limited to in-frame clones, with some not included. The sample lists 45,000 to 60,000 clones; more than 80% were seen once. These data come from a study of OX40 agonist ivuxolimab in advanced cancers. For the study at large: Six ivuxolimab dose levels, 0.01 to 10 mg/kg, were given intravenously every 2 weeks. Hepatocellular carcinoma, melanoma, renal cell or head and neck cancer affected the dose-escalation patients.

Notes on the study in general: It was not determined which antigens were specifically recognized by the peripheral T cells that had undergone clonal expansion.

The specimen comprised CD4+ or CD8+ T cells sorted from blood, sampled in a trial of the OX40 agonist ivuxolimab. The TCR sequence derives from an adult with an advanced solid tumor such as melanoma, head and neck, liver or kidney cancer.

The CDR3 here is CASSIDPSGRGEQFF. The DNA for the CDR3 is TGTGCCAGTAGTATAGACCCTAGCGGGCGGGGTGAGCAGTTCTTC. The chain couples TRBV19 to TRBJ2-1; TRBD2 matches at 8 bases. Trimming took 0 bases from V and 9 from J; bases not matched to a gene: 7. CDR1 and CDR2 from the germline V gene are LNHDA and SQIVND (reference sequence). The CDR3 has 15 residues.